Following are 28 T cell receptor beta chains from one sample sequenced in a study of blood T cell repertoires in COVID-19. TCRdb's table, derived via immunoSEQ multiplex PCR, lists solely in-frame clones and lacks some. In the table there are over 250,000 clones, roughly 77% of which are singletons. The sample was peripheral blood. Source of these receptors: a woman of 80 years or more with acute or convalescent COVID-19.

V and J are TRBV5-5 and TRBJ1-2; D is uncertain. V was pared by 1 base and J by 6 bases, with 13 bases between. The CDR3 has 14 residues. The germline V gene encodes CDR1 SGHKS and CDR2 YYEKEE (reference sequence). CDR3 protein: CASSLIPGVDGYTF. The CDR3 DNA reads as TGTGCCAGCAGCTTGATCCCGGGTGTGGATGGCTACACCTTC.

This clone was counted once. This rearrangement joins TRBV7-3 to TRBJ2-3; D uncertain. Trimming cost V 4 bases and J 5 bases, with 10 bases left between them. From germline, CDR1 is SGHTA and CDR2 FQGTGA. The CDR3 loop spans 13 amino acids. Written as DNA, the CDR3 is TGTGCCAGCAGCTCGCCGAGTCAAGATACGCAGTATTTT. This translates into CASSSPSQDTQYF.

The CDR3 reads CASSLWGQDTQYF. CDR3 nucleotides: TGTGCCAGCAGTTTATGGGGGCAAGATACGCAGTATTTT. V and J are TRBV27 and TRBJ2-3; a weak D match, TRBD1 (6 bases). Trimming removed 1 base at V and 5 bases at J, with 7 bases between. CDR1 is MNHEY, CDR2 SMNVEV, per germline (reference sequence). This CDR3 contains 13 residues.

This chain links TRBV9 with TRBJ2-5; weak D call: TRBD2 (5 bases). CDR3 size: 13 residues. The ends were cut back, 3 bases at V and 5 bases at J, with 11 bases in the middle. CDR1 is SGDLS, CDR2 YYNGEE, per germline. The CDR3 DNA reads TGTGCCAGCAGCGAGGAGGTGGGGGAGACCCAGTACTTC. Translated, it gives CASSEEVGETQYF. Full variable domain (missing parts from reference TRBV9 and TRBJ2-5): DSGVTQTPKHLITATGQRVTLRCSPRSGDLSVYWYQQSLDQGLQFLIQYYNGEERAKGNILERFSAQQFPDLHSELNLSSLELGDSALYFCASSEEVGETQYFGPGTRLLVL.

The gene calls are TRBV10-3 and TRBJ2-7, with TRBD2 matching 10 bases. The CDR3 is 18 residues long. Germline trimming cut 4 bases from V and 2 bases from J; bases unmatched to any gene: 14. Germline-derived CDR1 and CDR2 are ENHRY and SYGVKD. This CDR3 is CAISAASGGLSNTYEQYF. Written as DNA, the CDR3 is TGTGCCATCAGTGCGGCTAGCGGGGGCCTCTCCAACACCTACGAGCAGTACTTC.

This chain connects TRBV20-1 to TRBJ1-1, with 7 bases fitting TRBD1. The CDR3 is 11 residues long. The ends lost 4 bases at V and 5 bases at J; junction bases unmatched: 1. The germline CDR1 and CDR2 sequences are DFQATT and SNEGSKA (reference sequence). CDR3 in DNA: TGCAGTGCTAACAGGGGAACTGAAGCTTTCTTT. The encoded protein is CSANRGTEAFF.

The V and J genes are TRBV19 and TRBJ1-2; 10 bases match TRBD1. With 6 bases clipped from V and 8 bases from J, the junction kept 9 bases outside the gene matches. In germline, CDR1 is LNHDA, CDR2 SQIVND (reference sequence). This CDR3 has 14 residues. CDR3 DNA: TGTGCCAGTAGCTCCAATGACAGGGGGCGAGGCTACACCTTC. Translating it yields CASSSNDRGRGYTF.

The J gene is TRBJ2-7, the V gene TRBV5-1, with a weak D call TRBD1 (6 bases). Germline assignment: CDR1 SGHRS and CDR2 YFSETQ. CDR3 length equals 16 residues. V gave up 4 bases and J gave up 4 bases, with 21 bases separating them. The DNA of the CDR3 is TGCGCCAGCAGCGGTTCTCCGGGACAACCTGCTTACGAGCAGTACTTC. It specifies CASSGSPGQPAYEQYF.

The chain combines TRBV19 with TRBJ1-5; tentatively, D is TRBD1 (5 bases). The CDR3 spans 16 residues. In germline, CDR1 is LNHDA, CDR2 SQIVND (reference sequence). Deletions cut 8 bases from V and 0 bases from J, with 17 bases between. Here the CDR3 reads CASQDLGTNSNQPQHF. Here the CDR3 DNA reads TGTGCCAGTCAAGACCTCGGGACTAATAGCAATCAGCCCCAGCATTTT. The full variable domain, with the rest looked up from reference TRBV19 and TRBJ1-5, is DGGITQSPKYLFRKEGQNVTLSCEQNLNHDAMYWYRQDPGQGLRLIYYSQIVNDFQKGDIAEGYSVSREKKESFPLTVTSAQKNPTAFYLCASQDLGTNSNQPQHFGDGTRLSIL.

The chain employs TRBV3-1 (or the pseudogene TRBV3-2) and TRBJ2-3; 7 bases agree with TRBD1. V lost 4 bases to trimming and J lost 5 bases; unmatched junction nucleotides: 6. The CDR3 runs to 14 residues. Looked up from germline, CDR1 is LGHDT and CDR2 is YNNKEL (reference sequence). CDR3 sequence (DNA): TGTGCCAGCAGCCCTCGACAGGGAATAGATACGCAGTATTTT. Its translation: CASSPRQGIDTQYF.

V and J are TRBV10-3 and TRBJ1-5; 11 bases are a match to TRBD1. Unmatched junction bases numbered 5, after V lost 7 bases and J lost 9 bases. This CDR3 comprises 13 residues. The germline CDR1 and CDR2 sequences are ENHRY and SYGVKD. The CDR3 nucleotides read TGTGCCATCACCTGGGACAGGGGGATGCCCCAGCATTTT. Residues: CAITWDRGMPQHF.

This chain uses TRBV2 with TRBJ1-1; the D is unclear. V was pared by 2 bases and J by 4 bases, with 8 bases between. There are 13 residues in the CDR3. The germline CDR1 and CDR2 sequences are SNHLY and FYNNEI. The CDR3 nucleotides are TGTGCCAGCAGTGAACTTGAGATCACTGAAGCTTTCTTT. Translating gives CASSELEITEAFF.

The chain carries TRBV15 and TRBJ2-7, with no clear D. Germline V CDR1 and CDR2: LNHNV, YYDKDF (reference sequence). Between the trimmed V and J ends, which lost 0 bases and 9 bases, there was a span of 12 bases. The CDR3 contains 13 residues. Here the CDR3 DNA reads TGTGCCACCAGCAGAGAAACAGAGAAGGTGCAGTACTTC. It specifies CATSRETEKVQYF.

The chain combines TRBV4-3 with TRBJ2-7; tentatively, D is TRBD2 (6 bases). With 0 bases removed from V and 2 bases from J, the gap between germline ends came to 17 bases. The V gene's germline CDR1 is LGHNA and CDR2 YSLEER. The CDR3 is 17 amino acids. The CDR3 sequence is CASSQDSWEDGAYEQYF. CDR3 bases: TGCGCCAGCAGCCAAGATTCCTGGGAGGACGGTGCCTACGAGCAGTACTTC.

The CDR3 bases are TGTGCCAGCAGCCCTGGGCCAGCCCCCTACTATGGCTACACCTTC. Residues: CASSPGPAPYYGYTF. V is TRBV7-9 and J is TRBJ1-2; D is unclear. V gave up 5 bases and J gave up 3 bases, with 16 bases separating them. The CDR3 loop spans 15 amino acids. CDR1 SEHNR and CDR2 FQNEAQ come from the germline V gene (reference sequence).

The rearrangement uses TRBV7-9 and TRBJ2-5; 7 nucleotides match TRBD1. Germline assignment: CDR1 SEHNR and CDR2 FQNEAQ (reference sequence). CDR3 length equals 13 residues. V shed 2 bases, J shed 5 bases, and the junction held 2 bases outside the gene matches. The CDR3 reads CASSLTGVETQYF. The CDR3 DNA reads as TGTGCCAGCAGCTTAACAGGGGTTGAGACCCAGTACTTC.

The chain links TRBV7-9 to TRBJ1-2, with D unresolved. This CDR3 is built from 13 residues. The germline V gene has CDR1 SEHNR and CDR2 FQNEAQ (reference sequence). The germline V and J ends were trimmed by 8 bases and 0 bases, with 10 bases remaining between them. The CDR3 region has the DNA TGTGCCAGCGGCTCGAGTTCTAACTATGGCTACACCTTC. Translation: CASGSSSNYGYTF.

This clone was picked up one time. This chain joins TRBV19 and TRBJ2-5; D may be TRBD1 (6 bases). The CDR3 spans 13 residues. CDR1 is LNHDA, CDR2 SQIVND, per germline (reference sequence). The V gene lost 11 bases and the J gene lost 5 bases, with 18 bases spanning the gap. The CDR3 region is CASSDSGPETQYF. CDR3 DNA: TGTGCCTCCTCGGACAGTGGGCCGGAGACCCAGTACTTC. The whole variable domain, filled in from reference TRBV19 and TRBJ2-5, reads DGGITQSPKYLFRKEGQNVTLSCEQNLNHDAMYWYRQDPGQGLRLIYYSQIVNDFQKGDIAEGYSVSREKKESFPLTVTSAQKNPTAFYLCASSDSGPETQYFGPGTRLLVL.

CDR3 bases: TGCGCCAGCAGCCAAGTGGAGTCGGGAAAGCAGTTCTTC. Its translation: CASSQVESGKQFF. The chain uses TRBV4-1 and TRBJ2-1, with D perhaps matching TRBD2 (5 bases). This CDR3 is 13 amino acids long. V lost 1 base, J lost 11 bases, and 12 bases lay in between. In germline, CDR1 is MGHRA, CDR2 YSYEKL.

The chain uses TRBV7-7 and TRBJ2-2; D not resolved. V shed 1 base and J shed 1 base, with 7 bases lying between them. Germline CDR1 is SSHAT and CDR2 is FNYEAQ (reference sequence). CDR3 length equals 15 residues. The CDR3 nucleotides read TGTGCCAGCAGCTTAGATACAAGGAACACCGGGGAGCTGTTTTTT. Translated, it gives CASSLDTRNTGELFF.

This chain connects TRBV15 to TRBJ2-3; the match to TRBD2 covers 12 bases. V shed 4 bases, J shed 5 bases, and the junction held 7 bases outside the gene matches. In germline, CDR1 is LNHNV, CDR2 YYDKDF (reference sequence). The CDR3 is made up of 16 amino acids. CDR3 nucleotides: TGTGCCACCAGCATCAACCTAGCGGGAGGGGGAGATACGCAGTATTTT. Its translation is CATSINLAGGGDTQYF.

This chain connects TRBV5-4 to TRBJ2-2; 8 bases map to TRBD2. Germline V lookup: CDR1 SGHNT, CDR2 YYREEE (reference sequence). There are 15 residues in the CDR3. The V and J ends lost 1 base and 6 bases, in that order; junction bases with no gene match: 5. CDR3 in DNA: TGTGCCAGCAGCTTGATCGGGGGGGCCTCCGGGGAGCTGTTTTTT. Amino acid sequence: CASSLIGGASGELFF.

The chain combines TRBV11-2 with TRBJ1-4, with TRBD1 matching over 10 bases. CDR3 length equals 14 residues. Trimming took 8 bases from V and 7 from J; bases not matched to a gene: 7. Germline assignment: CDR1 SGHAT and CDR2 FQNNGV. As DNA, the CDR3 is TGTGCCAGCGCAACCGGGACAGGGGTTGAAAAACTGTTTTTT. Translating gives CASATGTGVEKLFF.

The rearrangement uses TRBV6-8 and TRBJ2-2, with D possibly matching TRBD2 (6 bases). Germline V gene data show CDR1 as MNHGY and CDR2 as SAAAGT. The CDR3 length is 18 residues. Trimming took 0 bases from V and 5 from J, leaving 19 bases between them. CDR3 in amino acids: CASSYSRRRAPGTGELFF. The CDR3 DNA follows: TGTGCCAGCAGTTACTCAAGGAGGAGGGCCCCTGGGACCGGGGAGCTGTTTTTT.

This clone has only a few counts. As DNA, the CDR3 is TGTGCCAGCTCACCTCCGGGAGGGCCGGTCAATGAGCAGTTCTTC. This translates into CASSPPGGPVNEQFF. V is TRBV18 and J is TRBJ2-1; 8 positions agree with TRBD2. Trimming at V came to 3 bases and at J to 6 bases, leaving 7 bases not matched to a gene. CDR1 is KGHSH and CDR2 is LQKENI in the germline V gene. The CDR3 runs 15 residues. The full variable domain, with the rest looked up from reference TRBV18 and TRBJ2-1, is NAGVMQNPRHLVRRRGQEARLRCSPMKGHSHVYWYRQLPEEGLKFMVYLQKENIIDESGMPKERFSAEFPKEGPSILRIQQVVRGDSAAYFCASSPPGGPVNEQFFGPGTRLTVL.

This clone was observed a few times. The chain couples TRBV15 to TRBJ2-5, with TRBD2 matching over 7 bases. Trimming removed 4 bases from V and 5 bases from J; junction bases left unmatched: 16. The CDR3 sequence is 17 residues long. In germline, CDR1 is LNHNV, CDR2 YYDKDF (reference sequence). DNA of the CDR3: TGTGCCACCAGCAAGATTTTGGAGTCGGTCGGGAGGGAGACCCAGTACTTC. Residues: CATSKILESVGRETQYF.

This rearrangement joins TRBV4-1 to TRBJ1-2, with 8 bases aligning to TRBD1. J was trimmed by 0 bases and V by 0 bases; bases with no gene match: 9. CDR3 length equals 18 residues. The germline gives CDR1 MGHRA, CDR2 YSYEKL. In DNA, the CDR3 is TGCGCCAGCAGCCAAGATCCTGGGACAGGCAGAGCTAACTATGGCTACACCTTC. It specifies CASSQDPGTGRANYGYTF.

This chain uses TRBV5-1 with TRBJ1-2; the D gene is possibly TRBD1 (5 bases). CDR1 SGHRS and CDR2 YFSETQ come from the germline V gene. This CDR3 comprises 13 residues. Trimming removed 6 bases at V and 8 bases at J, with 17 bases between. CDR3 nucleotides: TGCGCCAGCAAGCCTCTAGGGGAAGGAGGCTACACCTTC. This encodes CASKPLGEGGYTF.